In this sample, the clone carrying this TCR beta chain turned up many times. This sample was included in a study of T-cell reconstitution after alpha-beta-depleted transplantation in children. This sample's TCRbeta library carried unique molecular identifier barcodes. TCRdb processed the PCR reads anew with MiXCR; each CDR3 protein has one entry. This repertoire shows about 230,000 distinct CDR3 sequences, around 12% found once; its top ten account for approximately 2.4%. The clonotype was recovered from a human donor who donated a stem cell graft to a child with acute lymphoblastic leukemia. Sequences were derived from PBMCs from the stem cell graft donor, sampled from the stem cell graft.

The CDR3 DNA sequence: TGCAGTGCTGGCTTTAGAGGCGGGAGGACCACCTACAATGAGCAGTTCTTC. Its translation is CSAGFRGGRTTYNEQFF. V and J are TRBV20-1 and TRBJ2-1; 8 bases match TRBD2. J gave up 2 bases and V 5 bases, and 14 bases lay outside the gene matches. Germline CDR1 and CDR2: DFQATT and SNEGSKA (reference sequence). CDR3 size: 17 residues.